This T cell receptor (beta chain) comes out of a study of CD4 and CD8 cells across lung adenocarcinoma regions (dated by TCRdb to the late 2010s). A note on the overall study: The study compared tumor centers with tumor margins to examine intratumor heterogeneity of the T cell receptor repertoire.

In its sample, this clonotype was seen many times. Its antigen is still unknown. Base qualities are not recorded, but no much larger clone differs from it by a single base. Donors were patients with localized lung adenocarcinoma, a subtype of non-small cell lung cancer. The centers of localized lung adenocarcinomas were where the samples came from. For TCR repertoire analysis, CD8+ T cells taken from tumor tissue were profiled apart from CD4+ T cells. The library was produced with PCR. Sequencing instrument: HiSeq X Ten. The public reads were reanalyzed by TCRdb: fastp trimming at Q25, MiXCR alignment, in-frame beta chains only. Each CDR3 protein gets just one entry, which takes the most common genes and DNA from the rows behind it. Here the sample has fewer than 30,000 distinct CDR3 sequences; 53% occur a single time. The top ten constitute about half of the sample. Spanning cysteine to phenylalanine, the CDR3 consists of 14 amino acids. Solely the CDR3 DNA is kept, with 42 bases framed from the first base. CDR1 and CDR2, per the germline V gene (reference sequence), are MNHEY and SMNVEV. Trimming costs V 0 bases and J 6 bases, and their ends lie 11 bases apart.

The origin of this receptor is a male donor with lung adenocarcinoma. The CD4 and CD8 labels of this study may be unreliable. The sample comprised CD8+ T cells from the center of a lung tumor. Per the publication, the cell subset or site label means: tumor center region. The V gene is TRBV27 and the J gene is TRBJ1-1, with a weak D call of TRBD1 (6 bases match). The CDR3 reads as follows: CASSLSQRTAEAFF. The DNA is TGTGCCAGCAGTTTATCCCAGAGGACAGCTGAAGCTTTCTTT.